What follows are 18 T cell receptor beta chains derived from one specimen sequenced in a study of blood T cell repertoires in COVID-19. Produced via immunoSEQ multiplex PCR; TCRdb's table is partial and in-frame only. The sample lists approximately 170,000 clones; approximately 87% were seen once. The source material was peripheral blood. The source is a man younger than 35 with active or convalescent COVID-19.

The chain couples TRBV2 to TRBJ1-2; TRBD1 agrees at 8 bases. CDR1 and CDR2 from the germline V gene are SNHLY and FYNNEI. The CDR3 runs 15 residues. V trimming: 6 bases; J trimming: 4 bases; junction bases outside the gene matches: 10. CDR3 region: CASRSDGTGGYGYTF. For the CDR3, the DNA is TGTGCCAGCAGGAGCGATGGGACAGGCGGCTATGGCTACACCTTC. The complete variable domain, with remaining parts taken from reference TRBV2 and TRBJ1-2, reads EPEVTQTPSHQVTQMGQEVILRCVPISNHLYFYWYRQILGQKVEFLVSFYNNEISEKSEIFDDQFSVERPDGSNFTLKIRSTKLEDSAMYFCASRSDGTGGYGYTFGSGTRLTVV.

This rearrangement joins TRBV13 to TRBJ2-7, with TRBD1 matching 9 bases. The CDR3 has 15 residues. V dropped 4 bases and J dropped 4; count of bases not matched to a gene: 8. From germline, CDR1 is PRHDT and CDR2 FYEKMQ (reference sequence). In DNA form, the CDR3 reads TGTGCCAGCAGCTCAAGGACAGGGGTAGGGTACGAGCAGTACTTC. It yields the protein CASSSRTGVGYEQYF.

The chain links TRBV24-1 to TRBJ2-7; D is unresolved. CDR3 size: 11 residues. CDR1 is KGHDR, CDR2 SFDVKD, per germline. The ends were cut back, 2 bases at V and 7 bases at J, with 5 bases in the middle. The CDR3 reads CATSDSIEQYF. The CDR3 DNA reads TGTGCCACCAGTGATTCTATTGAGCAGTACTTC.

V and J are TRBV9 and TRBJ1-1; D not resolved. The CDR3 is made up of 13 amino acids. Per the germline V gene, CDR1 is SGDLS and CDR2 is YYNGEE. Trimming left V 0 bases short and J 7 bases short, with 10 bases between. The CDR3 protein is CASSVVDTDEAFF. The CDR3 nucleotides read TGTGCCAGCAGCGTAGTAGATACAGATGAAGCTTTCTTT. Drawing the rest from reference TRBV9 and TRBJ1-1, the complete variable domain is DSGVTQTPKHLITATGQRVTLRCSPRSGDLSVYWYQQSLDQGLQFLIQYYNGEERAKGNILERFSAQQFPDLHSELNLSSLELGDSALYFCASSVVDTDEAFFGQGTRLTVV.

V and J are TRBV6-5 and TRBJ2-7; D perhaps matches TRBD1 (5 bases). This CDR3 contains 12 residues. Trimming removed 10 bases from V and 6 bases from J, with 16 bases in between. Germline lookup yields CDR1 MNHEY and CDR2 SVGAGI. The CDR3 is CATQGFSSEQYV. CDR3 DNA: TGTGCCACCCAGGGTTTTTCCAGCGAGCAGTACGTC.

This chain links TRBV9 with TRBJ2-3; 7 bases align to TRBD2. The germline V gene has CDR1 SGDLS and CDR2 YYNGEE. The length of the CDR3 is 13 residues. J gave up 2 bases and V 4 bases, and 1 base lay outside the gene matches. The CDR3 loop is CASSRDYTDTQYF. The CDR3 DNA is TGTGCCAGCAGCCGGGACTACACAGATACGCAGTATTTT.

The chain couples TRBV7-9 to TRBJ2-7; 10 nucleotides line up with TRBD2. This CDR3 comprises 15 residues. Trimming at V came to 5 bases and at J to 4 bases, leaving 8 bases not matched to a gene. Germline loops: CDR1 SEHNR, CDR2 FQNEAQ (reference sequence). The CDR3 nucleotides are TGTGCCAGCAGCGCGAGACTAGCGGGCCCGTACGAGCAGTACTTC. Translated: CASSARLAGPYEQYF.

V and J are TRBV11-3 and TRBJ1-4, with D unresolved. The germline V gene has CDR1 SGHNT and CDR2 YENEEA. Trimming left V 2 bases short and J 8 bases short, with 6 bases between. The CDR3 runs 12 residues. The CDR3, as DNA: TGTGCCAGCAGCTTATACGAGGAAAAACTGTTTTTT. It codes for CASSLYEEKLFF.

This sequence joins TRBV29-1 and TRBJ1-1; 7 bases map to TRBD1. The trim removed 6 bases at V and 4 bases at J, leaving 11 bases unmatched. The CDR3 is made up of 14 amino acids. Looked up from germline, CDR1 is SQVTM and CDR2 is ANQGSEA. The CDR3 DNA reads TGCAGCGTGATCCCGGGACAGCCAACCACTGAAGCTTTCTTT. It translates to CSVIPGQPTTEAFF.

The V gene is TRBV28, the J gene TRBJ2-7; 9 bases match TRBD1. V gave up 6 bases and J gave up 2 bases; unmatched junction bases: 5. This CDR3 spans 14 amino acids. Germline assignment: CDR1 MDHEN and CDR2 SYDVKM. CDR3 sequence reads: CASSSTGGPYEQYV. For the CDR3, the DNA is TGTGCCAGCAGCTCTACAGGGGGCCCCTACGAGCAGTACGTC.

V usage is TRBV11-3 and J usage is TRBJ2-3; D unclear. CDR1 and CDR2 (germline): SGHNT, YENEEA. V was cut by 8 bases and J by 2 bases, with 11 bases left in between. The CDR3 is 13 residues long. DNA for the CDR3: TGTGCCAGCCGAGGTCGTCCCACAGATACGCAGTATTTT. This gives the protein CASRGRPTDTQYF.

V usage is TRBV24-1 and J usage is TRBJ2-1, with D possibly being TRBD2 (5 bases). Germline CDR1 reads KGHDR; CDR2 reads SFDVKD. The CDR3 loop spans 17 amino acids. V was trimmed by 4 bases and J by 0 bases, leaving 15 bases between them. The CDR3 spells CATSEDHMGDSYNEQFF. The DNA of the CDR3 is TGTGCCACCAGTGAGGATCATATGGGAGACTCCTACAATGAGCAGTTCTTC.

The chain has TRBV3-1 (or the pseudogene TRBV3-2) and TRBJ2-7; possible D gene TRBD2, 6 bases. V gave up 4 bases and J gave up 2 bases, with 9 bases separating them. The V gene's germline CDR1 is LGHDT and CDR2 YNNKEL (reference sequence). This CDR3 spans 13 amino acids. This chain's CDR3 is CASSPRLAYEQYF. Here the CDR3 DNA reads TGTGCCAGCAGCCCTCGACTAGCCTACGAGCAGTACTTC.

The genes are TRBV19 and TRBJ1-5, with 7 positions matching TRBD1. This CDR3 comprises 15 residues. The germline CDR1 and CDR2 sequences are LNHDA and SQIVND (reference sequence). V was pared by 8 bases and J by 4 bases, with 11 bases of the junction left unmatched. This CDR3 is CASQFGQVENQPQHF. The CDR3 DNA sequence: TGTGCCAGTCAATTCGGACAGGTAGAGAATCAGCCCCAGCATTTT.

This chain links TRBV5-8 with TRBJ1-6, with a possible D match to TRBD1 (6 bases). This CDR3 is built from 15 residues. Germline loops: CDR1 SGHTS, CDR2 YDEGEE. Trimming left V 3 bases short and J 7 bases short, with 14 bases between. The CDR3 coding sequence is TGTGCCAGCAGCTCACGGACAGCTCAAAATTCACCCCTCCACTTT. Translated, it gives CASSSRTAQNSPLHF.

In DNA form, the CDR3 reads TGCGCCAGCAGCAACTCAGGGGGTCCTGGAAACACCATATATTTT. It codes for CASSNSGGPGNTIYF. The V call is TRBV4-3, the J call TRBJ1-3, with 7 bases identical to TRBD1. Germline loops: CDR1 LGHNA, CDR2 YSLEER. V shed 5 bases and J 2 bases; nucleotides not matched to a gene: 6. CDR3 length equals 15 residues.

The chain combines TRBV29-1 with TRBJ1-2, with D tentatively TRBD1 (5 bases). Germline-derived CDR1 and CDR2 are SQVTM and ANQGSEA. The CDR3 is made up of 14 amino acids. With 6 bases removed from V and 4 bases from J, the gap between germline ends came to 18 bases. In DNA, the CDR3 is TGCAGCGTCTCCGGGGGGGAAGATAGCTATGGCTACACCTTC. It is translated as CSVSGGEDSYGYTF.

The chain's CDR3 is CASSRDRLRLFF. The CDR3 DNA follows: TGTGCCAGCAGCAGAGACAGACTTCGGCTGTTTTTT. The rearrangement links TRBV3-1 (or the pseudogene TRBV3-2) to TRBJ2-2; D is possibly TRBD1 (5 bases). CDR3 length: 12 amino acids. Germline V CDR1 and CDR2: LGHDT, YNNKEL (reference sequence). V lost 5 bases and J 13 bases, leaving 14 bases between the germline ends.